Below are 2 T cell receptor beta chains sequenced from a single sample in a study of T cells in Graves' hyperthyroidism and ophthalmopathy (dated by TCRdb to about 2019). Library prep was done by multiplex PCR. TCRdb names Illumina HiSeq 2000 as the instrument used. The TCR beta CDR3 regions were amplified from the RNA transcripts. For the first round of RT-PCR on the TCR CDR3, the HTBI primer set was used together with the Qiagen OneStep RT-PCR kit. TCRdb applied fastp at Q25 and MiXCR to the public reads, then kept only in-frame beta chains. Identical CDR3 protein sequences are pooled into one entry, listed with their most common genes and DNA. This sample gives roughly 570,000 distinct CDR3 sequences in total; just over 45% of them show up just once. The ten largest account for around 8% of the sample. The material sequenced was peripheral blood or thyroid tissue (not recorded which). These receptors were obtained from a young woman with Graves' hyperthyroidism.

This clonotype has just one count. The chain recombines TRBV6-5 with TRBJ1-4; D might be TRBD1 (5 bases). CDR1 MNHEY and CDR2 SVGAGI come from the germline V gene. The length of the CDR3 is 16 residues. The V gene lost 6 bases and the J gene lost 6 bases, with 20 bases spanning the gap. CDR3 in amino acids: CASRDKGSRGYEKLFF. CDR3 coding DNA: TGTGCCAGCAGAGACAAGGGGTCACGGGGGTATGAAAAACTGTTTTTT.

A few counts support this clonotype. The V gene is TRBV29-1, the J gene TRBJ2-3; TRBD2 matches 9 bases. Germline assignment: CDR1 SQVTM and CDR2 ANQGSEA. This CDR3 is 16 amino acids long. With V trimmed by 5 bases and J by 1 base, 10 bases remained unmatched. The CDR3 DNA follows: TGCAGCGTTACCTTAAGGCGGGAGGGCCGCACAGATACGCAGTATTTT. Protein product: CSVTLRREGRTDTQYF.